This record concerns one TCR beta chain sequence. Its target is not known. TCRdb's copy holds only in-frame clones and misses some; the assay was immunoSEQ multiplex PCR. Of over a million clones in the sample, approximately 68% were seen once. This specimen belongs to a study of shared clonotypes between healthy human individuals. Whole-study findings and limits: Clonotypes which were not shared had lower generation probabilities than clonotypes that all four donors shared. Large sequencing depth failed to make sorted-subset sequencing complete, rarefaction showed.

Division of CD4+ cells produced a CD45RA+ naive subset and a CD45RA-negative memory subset. Trimming cost V 6 bases and J 1 base, with 10 bases left between them. Germline lookup yields CDR1 MNHNS and CDR2 SASEGT. This CDR3 spans 14 amino acids. The sequence derives from a man aged 18 to 29 in good health. Material: memory CD4+ T cells sorted from blood. Subset of the sample: CD45RA-negative fraction. J is TRBJ1-3 and V is TRBV6-1; TRBD1 is a possible D gene (5 bases). CDR3 DNA: TGTGCCAGCAGGGCGACAGTTTCTGGAAACACCATATATTTT. It translates to CASRATVSGNTIYF.